Sequencing of this T cell receptor (beta chain) was carried out in a study of response to subunit inactivated influenza vaccine. This CDR3 contains 15 residues. CDR1 and CDR2 from the germline V gene are SGHVS and FQNEAQ. Trimming took off 1 base at V and 0 bases at J, with 9 bases between the two ends. One entry per CDR3 protein results from TCRdb running MiXCR on the RT-PCR reads. The sample lists about 700,000 distinct CDR3 sequences, approximately 14% occurring once. This clonotype was recorded at least ten times. The sample was PBMCs from blood, taken about 11 days after vaccination. This sequence was found in a man aged 50-59 years who received an inactivated influenza vaccine. The chain joins TRBV7-8 to TRBJ1-2; D gene unclear. Here the CDR3 DNA reads TGTGCCAGCAGCTTAGGGTCTGGGGCTAACTATGGCTACACCTTC. As protein: CASSLGSGANYGYTF.